A selection of T cell receptor beta chains follows, all from one sample in a study of blood T cell repertoires in COVID-19. Sequencing was performed with immunoSEQ multiplex PCR; in TCRdb, only in-frame clones are kept and a portion is missing. The sample yields more than 300,000 clones, 88% seen once. The material sequenced was peripheral blood. Receptors were obtained from a woman aged 65 to 85 with COVID-19, enrolled during active disease. The conserved cysteine and the conserved F or W are not part of the CDR3 here.

V: TRBV2
J: TRBJ1-5
CDR3: ASSGRVRDQPQH

V: TRBV7-9
J: TRBJ2-7
CDR3: ASSLKTGDAIYEQY

V: TRBV25-1
J: TRBJ1-2
CDR3: ASRGWTGGDGYT

V: TRBV5-1
J: TRBJ2-1
CDR3: ASSQRGTTYNEQF

V: TRBV3-1/TRBV3-2
J: TRBJ2-7
CDR3: ASSQDQDSYEQY

V: TRBV6-2/TRBV6-3
J: TRBJ1-6
CDR3: ASSYSNAGKGRIDSPLH

V: TRBV7-9
J: TRBJ2-3
CDR3: ASSFRDPQDTQY

V: TRBV7-9
J: TRBJ2-5
CDR3: ASSLALSGGLLQY

V: TRBV29-1
J: TRBJ2-5
CDR3: SVAGQAKETQY

V: TRBV6-1
J: TRBJ1-2
CDR3: ASSDNRYGYT

V: TRBV5-6
J: TRBJ1-1
CDR3: ASSTAGNTEAF

V: TRBV11-2
J: TRBJ2-1
CDR3: ASSLTNEQF

V: TRBV19
J: TRBJ1-5
CDR3: ATDGGQGGLNQPQH

V: TRBV19
J: TRBJ1-2
CDR3: ASSIAPTVSYGYT

V: TRBV7-8
J: TRBJ2-3
CDR3: ASSLEQRGVTDTQY

V: TRBV19
J: TRBJ1-2
CDR3: AAGTGGFNYGYT

V: TRBV14
J: TRBJ2-5
CDR3: ASSQELAGDSFARETQY